This T cell receptor (beta chain) was obtained from a study of blood T cell repertoires in COVID-19. Whole-study context: T cells, B-cell-depleted T cells, or PBMCs provided the cDNA or gDNA that served as material.

Trimming removed 0 bases from V and 4 bases from J, with 14 bases in between. This CDR3 has 15 residues. Germline CDR1 SGHRS, CDR2 YFSETQ. Sequencing used immunoSEQ multiplex PCR; TCRdb keeps in-frame clones, though not all of them. The repertoire includes about 190,000 clones, 84% of them detected once, and 3.2% sits in the top ten. Recruitment covered about two dozen US areas and drew participants whose ages spanned roughly 18 to 89 years. Cohort placement rested on clinical history that participants reported themselves. Donors of Cohort 3 who recovered were those that had two negative PCRs, clearance, or symptom resolution.

Sequencing was carried out using PBMCs or T cells enriched from blood (not recorded which). The receptor comes from a woman aged 30 to 39 who had recovered from COVID-19. This chain uses TRBV5-1 with TRBJ2-7, with a tentative D call TRBD1 (5 bases). The CDR3: CASSLGTGEGYEQYF. The CDR3 bases are TGCGCCAGCAGCTTGGGAACAGGTGAAGGGTACGAGCAGTACTTC.